These T cell receptor beta chains were read from a single sample in a study of regulatory T cells in long-lasting Graves disease. TCRdb fed the multiplex PCR reads into MiXCR, producing one record per CDR3 protein. The sample lists 350,000 to 500,000 distinct CDR3 sequences, 16% occurring once. This sample also appeared in a second study, on T cells in Graves' hyperthyroidism and ophthalmopathy.

Source: peripheral blood mononuclear cells (PBMCs), taken at new diagnosis, from a patient treated with antithyroid drugs. The receptor set was obtained from a woman between 18 and 30 years old with Graves disease. The CDR3 runs from the conserved cysteine through the conserved F or W. D genes are given only for firm matches. The size entry is marked missing in some rows and otherwise reads once, few, many or a size class.

j_gene,abundance,d_gene,v_gene,CDR3aa,CDR3nt
TRBJ2-1,many,NA,TRBV7-6,CASSSKYNEQFF,TGTGCCAGCAGCTCCAAGTACAATGAGCAGTTCTTC
TRBJ1-1,many,NA,TRBV28,CASSLWGPSGRATTGAFF,TGTGCCAGCAGTTTATGGGGCCCATCAGGGAGGGCCACCACGGGAGCTTTCTTT
TRBJ2-4,few,TRBD2,TRBV20-1,CSATGGAKNIQYF,TGCAGTGCCACGGGGGGGGCCAAAAACATTCAGTACTTC
TRBJ2-3,few,NA,TRBV28,CASYSGPTDTQYF,TGTGCCAGCTATTCGGGTCCCACAGATACGCAGTATTTT
TRBJ1-6,many,NA,TRBV3-1,CASSPGYSPLHF,TGTGCCAGCAGCCCTGGGTATTCACCCCTCCACTTT
TRBJ1-1,many,NA,TRBV18,CASSPQGFEAFF,TGTGCCAGCTCACCTCAGGGCTTTGAAGCTTTCTTT
TRBJ2-1,NA,TRBD2,TRBV20-1,CSAGTSGSWSPNEQFF,TGCAGTGCCGGGACTAGCGGGAGTTGGTCCCCCAATGAGCAGTTCTTC
TRBJ1-2,NA,NA,TRBV29-1,CSSRIPGNNGYTF,TGCAGCTCAAGGATTCCGGGAAACAATGGCTACACCTTC
TRBJ1-1,many,NA,TRBV7-9,CASSLAKGLNTEAFF,TGTGCCAGCAGCTTAGCTAAGGGCCTGAACACTGAAGCTTTCTTT
TRBJ2-2,few,NA,TRBV7-2,CASKLSGGLEGTGELFF,TGTGCCAGCAAGCTTAGTGGGGGGCTCGAGGGCACCGGGGAGCTGTTTTTT
TRBJ1-5,few,NA,TRBV6-2/TRBV6-3,CASSYGQGNQPQHF,TGTGCCAGCAGTTACGGGCAGGGTAATCAGCCCCAGCATTTT
TRBJ2-3,many,NA,TRBV5-1,CASSLMSSTDTQYF,TGCGCCAGCAGCTTGATGTCTAGCACAGATACGCAGTATTTT
TRBJ2-1,few,NA,TRBV5-1,CASSSNPGSDEQFF,TGCGCCAGCAGTTCGAACCCCGGGTCGGATGAGCAGTTCTTC
TRBJ2-7,few,NA,TRBV18,CASSPEMLYEQYF,TGTGCCAGCTCACCAGAAATGTTGTACGAGCAGTACTTC
TRBJ2-1,few,TRBD2,TRBV7-3,CASSLVPSGGYNEQFF,TGTGCCAGCAGCTTAGTGCCTAGCGGGGGGTACAATGAGCAGTTCTTC
TRBJ2-5,few,NA,TRBV20-1,CSAIPGVETQYF,TGCAGTGCTATTCCAGGGGTGGAGACCCAGTACTTC
TRBJ1-1,NA,NA,TRBV5-1,CASSLELWPVKKGMNTEAFF,TGCGCCAGCAGCTTGGAGTTGTGGCCGGTTAAAAAGGGGATGAACACTGAAGCTTTCTTT
TRBJ2-7,NA,NA,TRBV6-1,CASSTYGTGGAYEQYF,TGTGCCAGCAGCACCTACGGAACAGGGGGGGCATACGAGCAGTACTTC
TRBJ2-2,NA,NA,TRBV5-4,CASSPEVLARTGELFF,TGTGCCAGCAGCCCGGAGGTCCTAGCGCGTACCGGGGAGCTGTTTTTT
TRBJ1-2,many,NA,TRBV5-1,CASRAGADEGYTF,TGCGCCAGCCGGGCCGGGGCCGACGAGGGCTACACCTTC